The present T cell receptor beta chain was sequenced within a study of blood T cell repertoires in COVID-19 (dated by TCRdb to 2019 to 2021). Study-wide context: Samples from collaborators originated in the United States, Italy and Spain and spanned both the acute and convalescent phases of COVID-19. The prospective study material was composed of cDNA or gDNA derived from T cells, B-cell-depleted T cells, or PBMCs. The dataset comprised deeply sampled blood TCRbeta repertoires from subjects exposed to, actively infected with, or recovered from COVID-19. The repertoires were released in a freely available public database meant as a resource for research on the immune response to SARS-CoV-2. The samples were drawn from two sources: the first 160 participants of the ongoing ImmuneRACE study, and 1,200 or so subjects contributed by 6 global collaborators. The sample metadata nearly always contained a de-identified subject ID, COVID-19 status, age in years and sex. Where HLA class I and class II types were available, the types were taken from metadata supplied by the sample provider, not from assay-based typing. What the work shows at the level of the full study, not this receptor alone: The quantity of clinical and demographic metadata differed by source and by participant and was supplied without curation.

Participants in the prospective study were aged about 18 to 100 years, lived in 20 to 30 United States geographic areas, and enrolled through a virtual design. In the prospective study, participants were assigned to cohorts based on the clinical history participants reported in a screening survey and a study questionnaire. Recovered participants in ImmuneRACE Cohort 3 were defined as having two consecutive negative NP/OP PCR tests, clearance from a healthcare professional, or resolution of symptoms. In the prospective study, whole blood, serum and a nasopharyngeal or oropharyngeal swab were collected from each participant by mobile phlebotomists. Prospective study participants could optionally give additional blood draws and questionnaires over an approximately 2-month period. Prospective study blood samples were shipped either frozen or at room temperature before DNA extraction. Comment on this clone: Its antigen is not yet known. Qualities for individual bases were not recorded, and no much larger clone is one base off.

The immunoSEQ Assay, a bias-controlled multiplex PCR, was used to amplify TCRbeta CDR3 regions from genomic DNA. As for the original processing: Within the assay, amplification of reference gene primers was used to estimate how many nucleated cells each sample contained. To quantify the absolute abundance of each unique TCRbeta CDR3 rearrangement, sequence reads were collapsed and filtered. For each sample, productive Simpson clonality was calculated as the square root of Simpson's diversity index across productive rearrangements. TCRdb re-hosts the immuneACCESS table, in-frame sequences only. Its copies lack some clones; in the studies checked, an unresolved V gene accounts for under half of them, and the cause for the rest is not known. V and J calls and clone size are copied from that table; D and trimming were computed from the DNA. For this sample there are about 230,000 clones; about 80% appear just once. The leading ten clones occupy approximately 2% of the sample.

The sequence derives from a man in his sixties who had recovered from COVID-19. Sequencing was performed on PBMCs or T cells enriched from blood (not recorded which).

The CDR3 region has the sequence CASSPLPGELFF. The DNA is as follows: TGTGCCAGTAGCCCACTTCCCGGGGAGCTGTTTTTT. The V and J segments used are TRBV19 and TRBJ2-2; the D gene identity is not certain. Taken from the germline V gene (reference sequence), the CDR1 and CDR2 loops are LNHDA and SQIVND. From cysteine to phenylalanine, the CDR3 is 12 amino acids long. The retained sequence is limited to the CDR3, 36 bases, with the frame set at the first base. V is cut by 6 bases and J by 6 bases, and the space between the germline ends is 8 bases.